This TCR beta chain was identified during a study of blood T cell repertoires in COVID-19. TCRdb keeps only in-frame clones here, not all; method: immunoSEQ multiplex PCR. The sample shows around 250,000 clones, 70% to 90% of them seen only once. This receptor was taken from a woman aged 45 to 65 who had recovered from COVID-19. The sample was PBMCs or T cells enriched from blood (not recorded which).

CDR3 DNA sequence: TGTGCCAGCTCTAGGGACGGGGGTTACGAGCAGTACTTC. Its translation: CASSRDGGYEQYF. The chain links TRBV12-3 or TRBV12-4 to TRBJ2-7; TRBD2 is a possible D gene (6 bases). Trimming left V 8 bases short and J 4 bases short, with 15 bases between. The CDR3 consists of 13 residues.